Listed below are T cell receptor beta chains from one sample, sequenced in a study of blood T cell repertoires in COVID-19. The data were produced by immunoSEQ multiplex PCR, yet TCRdb's version contains in-frame clones alone and is incomplete. Altogether about 180,000 clones are present, just over 85% being singletons, with the ten largest covering approximately 9%. The sequenced sample was PBMCs or T cells enriched from blood (not recorded which). The receptors come from a woman aged 18-29 years who had recovered from COVID-19. CDR3s include the opening cysteine and the closing phenylalanine or tryptophan. The D gene is left open where the match is weak. Clone size, where shown, is once, few, many, or a class for clones that have expanded.

v_gene	j_gene	d_gene	abundance	CDR3aa	CDR3nt
TRBV12-3/TRBV12-4	TRBJ2-7	TRBD1	.	CASRDRGHEQYF	TGTGCCAGCAGGGACAGGGGCCACGAGCAGTACTTC
TRBV7-2	TRBJ1-4	.	.	CASRGAPTEKLFF	TGTGCCAGCCGCGGGGCGCCTACCGAAAAACTGTTTTTT
TRBV19	TRBJ1-6	.	.	CASTETPPTGLGTSPLHF	TGTGCCAGTACTGAAACCCCGCCGACAGGACTAGGGACTTCACCCCTCCACTTT
TRBV7-3	TRBJ2-3	.	.	CASSLSPRGSTDTQYF	TGTGCCAGCAGCTTAAGTCCTCGCGGGAGCACAGATACGCAGTATTTT
TRBV3-1/TRBV3-2	TRBJ2-3	.	.	CASSQEAIDTQYF	TGTGCCAGCAGCCAAGAAGCCATAGATACGCAGTATTTT
TRBV20-1	TRBJ2-3	.	.	CSASSPTSTDTQYF	TGCAGTGCTAGTTCCCCGACTAGCACAGATACGCAGTATTTT
TRBV3-1/TRBV3-2	TRBJ2-1	TRBD2	.	CASSAGTMNEQFF	TGTGCCAGCAGCGCGGGGACTATGAATGAGCAGTTCTTC
TRBV7-9	TRBJ1-2	.	.	CASSGDIYGYTF	TGTGCCAGCAGCGGTGACATATATGGCTACACCTTC
TRBV2	TRBJ1-5	.	.	CASSERGGRPQHF	TGTGCCAGCAGTGAAAGGGGGGGGCGGCCCCAGCATTTT
TRBV18	TRBJ2-5	.	once	CASSPRTALYQETQYF	TGTGCCAGCTCACCTAGGACAGCCTTGTACCAAGAGACCCAGTACTTC
TRBV9	TRBJ2-1	.	.	CASSRSGEEYNEQFF	TGTGCCAGCAGCCGGAGTGGGGAGGAGTACAATGAGCAGTTCTTC